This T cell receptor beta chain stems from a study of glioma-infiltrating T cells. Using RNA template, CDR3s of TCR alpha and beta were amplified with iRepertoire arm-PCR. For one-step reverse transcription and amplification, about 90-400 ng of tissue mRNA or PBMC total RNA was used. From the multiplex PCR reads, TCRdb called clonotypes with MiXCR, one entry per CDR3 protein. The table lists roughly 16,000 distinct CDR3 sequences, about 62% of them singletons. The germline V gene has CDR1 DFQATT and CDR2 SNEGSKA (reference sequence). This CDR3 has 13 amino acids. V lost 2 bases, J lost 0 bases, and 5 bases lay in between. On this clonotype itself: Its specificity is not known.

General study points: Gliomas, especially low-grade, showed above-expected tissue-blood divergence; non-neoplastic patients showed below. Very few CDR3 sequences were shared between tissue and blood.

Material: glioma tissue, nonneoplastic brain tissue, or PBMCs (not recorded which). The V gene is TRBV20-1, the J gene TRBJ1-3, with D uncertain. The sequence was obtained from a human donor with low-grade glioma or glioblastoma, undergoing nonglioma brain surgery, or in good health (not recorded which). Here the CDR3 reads CSARQSSGNTIYF. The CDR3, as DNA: TGCAGTGCTAGACAGTCCTCTGGAAACACCATATATTTT.